One sample yielded the 28 T cell receptor beta chains listed below, sequenced in a study of T-cell memory formation after mild COVID-19. TCRdb reprocessed the 5' RACE reads via MiXCR and lists one record per CDR3 protein. The sample contains 530,000 or so distinct CDR3 sequences, approximately 15% of which appear only once. The material sequenced was PBMCs or a T cell subset sorted from them (not recorded which). These receptors came from an adult woman who had mild COVID-19 (a few samples of this study predate the infection). Cell type and time point are not known.

Comment on this clonotype: Mismatch with germline at one junction end may stem from a read error. This rearrangement joins TRBV7-7 to TRBJ2-5, with D perhaps being TRBD1 or TRBD2 (5 bases each). This CDR3 contains 15 residues. The germline gives CDR1 SSHAT, CDR2 FNYEAQ (reference sequence). CDR3 in amino acids: CASTSGTALQETQYF. CDR3 bases: TGTGCTAGCACCTCCGGGACGGCTCTTCAAGAGACCCAGTACTTC.

This clonotype has just a few counts. V usage is TRBV6-5 and J usage is TRBJ2-3; unclear D gene. Trimming pared 4 bases from V and 0 bases from J, leaving 14 bases between. CDR1 is MNHEY, CDR2 SVGAGI, per germline. The length of the CDR3 is 16 residues. The CDR3 loop is CASSSPKVSSTDTQYF. In DNA, the CDR3 is TGTGCCAGCAGTTCCCCGAAAGTCAGTAGCACAGATACGCAGTATTTT.

The rearrangement uses TRBV12-3 or TRBV12-4 and TRBJ1-2; D is unresolved. The CDR3 length is 14 residues. Between the trimmed V and J ends, which lost 3 bases and 6 bases, there was a span of 14 bases. CDR3 residues: CASSFQLGRNGYTF. CDR3 bases: TGTGCCAGCAGTTTCCAGTTGGGCAGGAATGGCTACACCTTC.

This rearrangement joins TRBV20-1 to TRBJ2-5; 7 bases line up with TRBD1. The CDR3 loop spans 14 amino acids. Trimming at V came to 4 bases and at J to 2 bases, leaving 7 bases not matched to a gene. Germline V gene sequence: CDR1 DFQATT, CDR2 SNEGSKA (reference sequence). The CDR3 nucleotides are TGCAGTGCTAAAAAGACAGGGCGGCAAGAGACCCAGTACTTC. This translates into CSAKKTGRQETQYF.

The V gene is TRBV14, the J gene TRBJ1-5; D is uncertain. Between the trimmed V and J ends, which lost 1 base and 10 bases, there was a span of 11 bases. Germline lookup yields CDR1 SGHDN and CDR2 FVKESK. The CDR3 runs to 13 residues. The CDR3 loop reads CASSQGLGFPQHF. Written as DNA, the CDR3 is TGTGCCAGCAGCCAAGGACTTGGCTTCCCCCAGCATTTT.

This clonotype was detected only a few times. V gene TRBV7-9 combines with J gene TRBJ1-2; D might be TRBD1 (6 bases). Germline V CDR1 and CDR2: SEHNR, FQNEAQ (reference sequence). CDR3 length: 15 residues. Trimming shortened V by 3 bases and J by 7 bases, and 18 bases separated the two germline ends. The CDR3 coding sequence is TGTGCCAGCAGCTTTCTTCAGGGGAGTCTCACTGGCTACACCTTC. It is translated as CASSFLQGSLTGYTF.

This clonotype has just a few counts. J is TRBJ2-1 and V is TRBV7-9; D is possibly TRBD1 or TRBD2 (5 bases each). V was pared by 6 bases and J by 12 bases, with 24 bases between. CDR3 size: 15 residues. Looked up from germline, CDR1 is SEHNR and CDR2 is FQNEAQ (reference sequence). Here the CDR3 reads CASRSDSRTPWGQFF. CDR3 nucleotide sequence: TGTGCCAGCAGGAGTGACAGCCGGACTCCCTGGGGGCAGTTCTTC.

J is TRBJ1-2 and V is TRBV7-2; D is unclear. The CDR3 consists of 13 residues. V was pared by 2 bases and J by 10 bases, with 14 bases between. Germline CDR1 reads SGHTA; CDR2 reads FQGNSA. The CDR3 DNA follows: TGTGCCAGCAGCTTACCACCGGGTAGGGTCTACACCTTC. It encodes CASSLPPGRVYTF.

The chain employs TRBV5-5 and TRBJ2-5; 9 nucleotides line up with TRBD1. Germline CDR1 SGHKS, CDR2 YYEKEE (reference sequence). Losses at the gene ends were 3 bases for V and 5 bases for J; bases not matched to a gene: 11. The CDR3 runs 16 residues. CDR3 amino acids: CASSWPPTGGGETQYF. CDR3 coding DNA: TGTGCCAGCAGCTGGCCCCCGACAGGGGGTGGTGAGACCCAGTACTTC.

This clonotype showed up just a few times. The V call is TRBV27, the J call TRBJ2-4, with D possibly being TRBD2 (6 bases). CDR1 is MNHEY and CDR2 is SMNVEV in the germline V gene (reference sequence). V lost 2 bases and J lost 9, with 11 bases in between. The CDR3 totals 13 residues. The CDR3: CASSLGGSGIQYF. For the CDR3, the DNA is TGTGCCAGCAGTTTAGGAGGGTCCGGCATTCAGTACTTC.

This clonotype is a singleton in its sample. This rearrangement joins TRBV7-2 to TRBJ2-3; tentative D call: TRBD1 (6 bases). The V end was cut by 1 base, the J end by 4 bases, with 24 bases between. Germline V gene data show CDR1 as SGHTA and CDR2 as FQGNSA. The CDR3 runs 19 residues. Here the CDR3 DNA reads TGTGCCAGCAGCTTAGTATATCGTGTTTGGGGCAGGGGCGCAGATACGCAGTATTTT. Residues: CASSLVYRVWGRGADTQYF.

The rearrangement links TRBV6-6 to TRBJ2-3; 10 nucleotides line up with TRBD2. CDR1 and CDR2 from the germline V gene are MNHNY and SVGAGI (reference sequence). The ends lost 10 bases at V and 4 bases at J; junction bases unmatched: 5. The CDR3 is 13 residues long. Written as DNA, the CDR3 is TGTGCCACTGGTACTAGCGGGGCAGATACGCAGTATTTT. Translated: CATGTSGADTQYF.

The chain combines TRBV2 with TRBJ2-3, with 7 nucleotides matching TRBD2. The J segment lost 1 base and the V segment lost 5 bases, leaving 9 bases of the junction unmatched. The CDR3 is 16 amino acids. CDR1 SNHLY and CDR2 FYNNEI come from the germline V gene. This CDR3 reads CASSSKAGFGTDTQYF. The CDR3, as DNA: TGTGCCAGCAGTTCAAAAGCGGGGTTTGGCACAGATACGCAGTATTTT. The whole variable domain, remainder taken from reference TRBV2 and TRBJ2-3, is EPEVTQTPSHQVTQMGQEVILRCVPISNHLYFYWYRQILGQKVEFLVSFYNNEISEKSEIFDDQFSVERPDGSNFTLKIRSTKLEDSAMYFCASSSKAGFGTDTQYFGPGTRLTVL.

The chain carries TRBV6-5 and TRBJ2-2; no reliable D call. Germline values: CDR1 MNHEY, CDR2 SVGAGI. The length of the CDR3 is 13 residues. V shed 8 bases and J shed 6 bases, with 13 bases lying between them. For the CDR3, the DNA is TGTGCCAGCCTGGGTCTTAACGCCGGGGAGCTGTTTTTT. Its protein product is CASLGLNAGELFF.

This clonotype was observed a handful of times. This chain uses TRBV28 with TRBJ2-3; either TRBD1 or TRBD2 may supply D (6 bases each). The ends were cut back, 5 bases at V and 15 bases at J, with 21 bases in the middle. Germline V CDR1 and CDR2: MDHEN, SYDVKM. The CDR3 is 13 residues long. The CDR3 coding sequence is TGTGCCAGCAGTAGGGGGGACGAGCCCCGAGCATATTTT. Translated: CASSRGDEPRAYF.

This chain uses TRBV2 with TRBJ1-6, with D possibly matching TRBD1 (5 bases). Germline values: CDR1 SNHLY, CDR2 FYNNEI. There are 13 residues in the CDR3. V was trimmed by 7 bases and J by 9 bases, leaving 13 bases between them. As DNA, the CDR3 is TGTGCCAGCATCCCCGTGGGGGTTTCACCCCTCCACTTT. Residues: CASIPVGVSPLHF.

V usage is TRBV11-2 and J usage is TRBJ2-2; TRBD1 agrees at 7 bases. From germline, CDR1 is SGHAT and CDR2 FQNNGV. The CDR3 runs 16 residues. V shed 4 bases, J shed 4 bases, and the junction held 9 bases outside the gene matches. The CDR3 nucleotides read TGTGCCAGCAGCTCAAGGGGGCTTACAGTCACCGGGGAGCTGTTTTTT. It specifies CASSSRGLTVTGELFF.

In this sample, this clonotype turned up a few times. The rearrangement uses TRBV15 and TRBJ2-7, with D hard to call. Germline V lookup: CDR1 LNHNV, CDR2 YYDKDF (reference sequence). Trimming pared 0 bases from V and 0 bases from J, leaving 6 bases between. The CDR3 extends over 14 amino acids. CDR3: CATSRDPSSYEQYF. For the CDR3, the DNA is TGTGCCACCAGCAGAGACCCGAGCTCCTACGAGCAGTACTTC.

The chain joins TRBV7-8 to TRBJ1-1; tentative D call: TRBD1 (5 bases). Germline loops: CDR1 SGHVS, CDR2 FQNEAQ. The V and J ends lost 3 bases and 2 bases respectively, with 19 bases between them. The CDR3 sequence is 17 residues long. In nucleotides, the CDR3 is TGTGCCAGCAGCTTCCTCGCAGGGCGTGGTAGAAACACTGAAGCTTTCTTT. It translates to CASSFLAGRGRNTEAFF.

The chain links TRBV18 to TRBJ2-7; D is undetermined. Germline lookup yields CDR1 KGHSH and CDR2 LQKENI. This CDR3 region has 11 residues. V was pared by 6 bases and J by 7 bases, with 10 bases between. DNA for the CDR3: TGTGCCAGCTCTTCGTCGGAAGAGCAGTACTTC. Translating gives CASSSSEEQYF.

V usage is TRBV3-1 and J usage is TRBJ2-7, with D perhaps TRBD1 (6 bases). Deletions cut 3 bases from V and 1 base from J, with 10 bases between. CDR1 and CDR2 (germline): LGHDT, YNNKEL (reference sequence). The length of the CDR3 is 14 residues. The CDR3 loop is CASSQGTRSYEQYF. Written as DNA, the CDR3 is TGTGCCAGCAGCCAGGGGACAAGATCCTACGAGCAGTACTTC.

This clonotype has more than one count but fewer than ten. The CDR3 DNA sequence: TGCAGCGTTGTAGGTGAGGACTACGAGCAGTACTTC. Amino acids: CSVVGEDYEQYF. J is TRBJ2-7 and V is TRBV29-1, with unresolved D. V gave up 4 bases and J gave up 3 bases, with 10 bases separating them. CDR1 is SQVTM, CDR2 ANQGSEA, per germline. The CDR3 extends over 12 amino acids.

V is TRBV21-1 and J is TRBJ1-3; TRBD1, the table's D call, lacks a check against the DNA. TRBV21-1 is termed a pseudogene. The CDR3 has 21 residues. In DNA, the CDR3 is TGTGCCAGCAGCAAAGAGAGGACAGGGAGGAGATCCCAATCCTTCTGGCACACCATATATTTT. Protein: CASSKERTGRRSQSFWHTIYF.

The chain recombines TRBV12-3 or TRBV12-4 with TRBJ1-2, with D possibly being TRBD1 (6 bases). V dropped 5 bases and J dropped 8 bases, with 12 bases sitting between them. This CDR3 has 12 residues. The DNA for the CDR3 is TGTGCCAGCAGTACCACCAGGGGCGGCTACACCTTC. It is translated as CASSTTRGGYTF.

In this sample, this clonotype turned up a few times. The gene calls are TRBV9 and TRBJ2-7; the D is unclear. The CDR3 runs 15 residues. Germline CDR1 and CDR2: SGDLS and YYNGEE. V lost 1 base, J lost 6 bases, and 17 bases lay in between. In DNA, the CDR3 is TGTGCCAGCAGCGTACGGCCCGACCCTACCTCCGAGCAGTACTTC. Translation: CASSVRPDPTSEQYF.

CDR3 nucleotide sequence: TGCAGCGTTCGGCTCGATGGGGGAAACACCATATATTTT. Translated: CSVRLDGGNTIYF. This chain links TRBV29-1 with TRBJ1-3, with D unresolved. Germline CDR1 and CDR2: SQVTM and ANQGSEA. V lost 5 bases to trimming and J lost 4 bases, with 12 bases between them. The CDR3 is made up of 13 amino acids.

The CDR3 spells CASGEGTADSYEQYF. The CDR3 bases are TGCGCCAGCGGAGAGGGCACAGCCGATTCCTACGAGCAGTACTTC. J is TRBJ2-7 and V is TRBV5-1; perhaps TRBD2 as D (5 bases). The V end was cut by 7 bases, the J end by 1 base, with 18 bases between. The germline gives CDR1 SGHRS, CDR2 YFSETQ. The CDR3 has 15 amino acids.

CDR3: CASSATQGSPSPPGYEQYF. The CDR3 DNA follows: TGTGCCAGCAGTGCCACGCAGGGATCCCCCTCTCCCCCAGGGTACGAGCAGTACTTC. The rearrangement uses TRBV25-1 and TRBJ2-7, with D maybe TRBD1 (5 bases). Germline CDR1 and CDR2: MGHDK and SYGVNS. Trimming removed 4 bases from V and 4 bases from J, with 29 bases in between. The CDR3 has 19 residues.